A single sample gave rise to the 23 T cell receptor beta chains below, sequenced in a study of blood T cell repertoires in COVID-19. Profiled with immunoSEQ multiplex PCR; TCRdb holds only in-frame clones, not every one. The sample includes tens of thousands of clones, roughly 90% of them seen just once. The sample consisted of peripheral blood. The receptors were gathered from a middle-aged man with COVID-19, enrolled during active disease.

The CDR3 protein is CASSQGTVNQPQHF. DNA for the CDR3: TGTGCCAGCAGCCAAGGGACAGTCAATCAGCCCCAGCATTTT. The V call is TRBV3-1 (or the pseudogene TRBV3-2), the J call TRBJ1-5; the D gene is possibly TRBD1 (6 bases). The germline V gene encodes CDR1 LGHDT and CDR2 YNNKEL (reference sequence). The CDR3 covers 14 residues. V was clipped by 1 base and J by 3 bases, with 7 bases between them.

This clone was observed a few times. This chain connects TRBV29-1 to TRBJ2-7; tentatively, D is TRBD1 (6 bases). The CDR3 is 15 residues long. Trimming took 1 base from V and 1 from J, leaving 14 bases between them. Per the germline V gene, CDR1 is SQVTM and CDR2 is ANQGSEA. The CDR3 is CSVEARGGSSYEQYF. CDR3 nucleotides: TGCAGCGTTGAAGCGAGAGGGGGTTCATCCTACGAGCAGTACTTC.

The V gene is TRBV30, the J gene TRBJ2-1; 9 nucleotides agree with TRBD2. Germline values: CDR1 GTSNPN, CDR2 SVGIG (reference sequence). The CDR3 consists of 15 residues. J was trimmed by 9 bases and V by 4 bases; bases with no gene match: 13. Here the CDR3 reads CAWTGLAGVVGEQFF. DNA of the CDR3: TGTGCCTGGACAGGTTTAGCGGGAGTTGTCGGTGAGCAGTTCTTC.

V is TRBV2 and J is TRBJ1-5; D is undetermined. Germline assignment: CDR1 SNHLY and CDR2 FYNNEI. This CDR3 spans 15 amino acids. V shed 7 bases and J shed 4 bases, with 17 bases lying between them. CDR3 DNA sequence: TGTGCCAGCACGGTGGAATCCTTAGCAAATCAGCCCCAGCATTTT. Translation gives CASTVESLANQPQHF.

The chain combines TRBV7-8 with TRBJ2-1; no firm D call. V dropped 3 bases and J dropped 0 bases, with 9 bases sitting between them. CDR3 length: 15 residues. In germline, CDR1 is SGHVS, CDR2 FQNEAQ. In DNA form, the CDR3 reads TGTGCCAGCAGCTTCGAAGAGAGCTCCTACAATGAGCAGTTCTTC. Protein product: CASSFEESSYNEQFF.

The chain employs TRBV25-1 and TRBJ1-1, with D tentatively TRBD1 (6 bases). Trimming took 2 bases from V and 4 from J, leaving 11 bases between them. This CDR3 contains 14 residues. Germline CDR1 is MGHDK and CDR2 is SYGVNS. In nucleotides, the CDR3 is TGTGCCAGCAGTGAAACAGGGTATGGCACTGAAGCTTTCTTT. It encodes CASSETGYGTEAFF.

The chain recombines TRBV5-7 with TRBJ1-1; D remains ambiguous. TRBV5-7 is annotated as an ORF whose role is uncertain. Trimming removed 0 bases at V and 3 bases at J, with 12 bases between. The CDR3 is 15 residues long. The CDR3 spells CASSLDRTEHTEAFF. CDR3 sequence (DNA): TGTGCCAGCAGCTTGGACAGAACAGAACACACTGAAGCTTTCTTT.

This clone was seen a single time. V usage is TRBV18 and J usage is TRBJ1-4; D is unclear. Trimming left V 2 bases short and J 2 bases short, with 9 bases between. The length of the CDR3 is 15 residues. Per germline, CDR1 KGHSH and CDR2 LQKENI. For the CDR3, the DNA is TGTGCCAGCTCACCAATCAGGTCGACTAATGAAAAACTGTTTTTT. Protein product: CASSPIRSTNEKLFF.

The gene calls are TRBV19 and TRBJ2-2; 11 nucleotides align to TRBD2. Germline loops: CDR1 LNHDA, CDR2 SQIVND (reference sequence). Germline trimming cut 4 bases from V and 6 bases from J; bases unmatched to any gene: 7. The CDR3 totals 16 residues. Written as DNA, the CDR3 is TGTGCCAGTAGTACCTCCGGGACTAGCGGAGCCGGGGAGCTGTTTTTT. Its protein is CASSTSGTSGAGELFF.

This chain uses TRBV18 with TRBJ2-7; TRBD1 matches 7 bases. The trim removed 3 bases at V and 0 bases at J, leaving 2 bases unmatched. The germline V gene has CDR1 KGHSH and CDR2 LQKENI. This CDR3 is built from 14 residues. In DNA form, the CDR3 reads TGTGCCAGCTCACCGACAGGGAGCTCCTACGAGCAGTACTTC. Translated: CASSPTGSSYEQYF.

The chain recombines TRBV11-2 with TRBJ1-4; 12 nucleotides line up with TRBD1. The V gene's germline CDR1 is SGHAT and CDR2 FQNNGV. The CDR3 totals 19 residues. The J segment lost 2 bases and the V segment lost 5 bases, leaving 12 bases of the junction unmatched. The CDR3: CASSPGTGGAWSTNEKLFF. CDR3 in DNA: TGTGCCAGCAGCCCAGGGACAGGGGGCGCCTGGTCGACTAATGAAAAACTGTTTTTT.

This sequence joins TRBV4-1 and TRBJ1-6, with TRBD1 identical over 7 bases. This CDR3 spans 15 amino acids. The junction had 7 bases not matched to a gene; V was cut back by 1 base and J by 10 bases. From germline, CDR1 is MGHRA and CDR2 YSYEKL. The CDR3 region is CASSQGRDSQSPLHF. The CDR3 DNA sequence: TGCGCCAGCAGCCAAGGGAGGGACAGTCAATCACCCCTCCACTTT.

The J gene is TRBJ1-6, the V gene TRBV25-1; D unclear. The CDR3 length is 13 residues. CDR1 MGHDK and CDR2 SYGVNS come from the germline V gene. V lost 1 base and J lost 6, with 4 bases in between. CDR3 protein: CASSESSNSPLHF. CDR3 bases: TGTGCCAGCAGTGAATCGAGTAATTCACCCCTCCACTTT.

This chain joins TRBV20-1 and TRBJ1-4; D remains ambiguous. Germline V lookup: CDR1 DFQATT, CDR2 SNEGSKA (reference sequence). CDR3 size: 10 residues. Trimming pared 6 bases from V and 6 bases from J, leaving 5 bases between. This chain's CDR3 is CSARDEKLFF. CDR3 DNA sequence: TGCAGTGCGAGGGATGAAAAACTGTTTTTT.

CDR3 sequence (DNA): TGTGCCAGCACCCGAAGGGAGGGCACTGAAGCTTTCTTT. Its protein product is CASTRREGTEAFF. V and J are TRBV12-3 or TRBV12-4 and TRBJ1-1; D call uncertain. The germline V and J ends were trimmed by 7 bases and 4 bases, with 13 bases remaining between them. CDR3 size: 13 residues.

This chain joins TRBV19 and TRBJ2-4, with D possibly being TRBD1 (6 bases). The germline V gene encodes CDR1 LNHDA and CDR2 SQIVND (reference sequence). There are 16 residues in the CDR3. Trimming took off 10 bases at V and 7 bases at J, with 26 bases between the two ends. CDR3 in DNA: TGTGCCACCCGGGCCGGGGCGAGGGACATTCGGAACATTCAGTACTTC. Protein: CATRAGARDIRNIQYF.

The table lists this clone with a count of one. The rearrangement uses TRBV25-1 and TRBJ2-7, with D perhaps TRBD2 (6 bases). Trimming left V 2 bases short and J 7 bases short, with 12 bases between. The CDR3 is made up of 13 amino acids. Germline V gene data show CDR1 as MGHDK and CDR2 as SYGVNS. The CDR3 DNA reads TGTGCCAGCAGTGAAGATGGGGGAGGTGAGCAGTACTTC. This encodes CASSEDGGGEQYF.

J is TRBJ1-2 and V is TRBV27; D may be TRBD1 (5 bases). In germline, CDR1 is MNHEY, CDR2 SMNVEV (reference sequence). V dropped 4 bases and J dropped 6 bases, with 21 bases sitting between them. CDR3 length equals 16 residues. The CDR3 protein is CASSSRRDGQFDGYTF. The CDR3 DNA reads as TGTGCCAGCAGTTCCCGGAGGGACGGCCAGTTCGATGGCTACACCTTC.

The chain employs TRBV6-5 and TRBJ1-2; D may be TRBD1 (5 bases). From germline, CDR1 is MNHEY and CDR2 SVGAGI. Deletions cut 8 bases from V and 7 bases from J, with 20 bases between. The CDR3 runs 14 residues. The CDR3 bases are TGTGCCAGCTCGCCGCAATCGGGGGTAGGTGGCTACACCTTC. This encodes CASSPQSGVGGYTF.

The V and J genes are TRBV5-1 and TRBJ2-2; 9 bases agree with TRBD1. The CDR3 runs to 15 residues. V was clipped by 1 base and J by 4 bases; unmatched bases: 2. Germline V CDR1 and CDR2: SGHRS, YFSETQ. DNA for the CDR3: TGCGCCAGCAGCTTGAGGACAGGGGCCACCGGGGAGCTGTTTTTT. The encoded protein is CASSLRTGATGELFF. Combining the CDR3 with reference TRBV5-1 and TRBJ2-2 gives the whole variable domain KAGVTQTPRYLIKTRGQQVTLSCSPISGHRSVSWYQQTPGQGLQFLFEYFSETQRNKGNFPGRFSGRQFSNSRSEMNVSTLELGDSALYLCASSLRTGATGELFFGEGSRLTVL.

The chain uses TRBV5-6 and TRBJ2-7, with a tentative D call TRBD1 (5 bases). Looked up from germline, CDR1 is SGHDT and CDR2 is YYEEEE. V lost 4 bases to trimming and J lost 2 bases, with 19 bases between them. The CDR3 loop spans 16 amino acids. CDR3 residues: CASSPAWQGWTYEQYF. The CDR3 DNA is TGTGCCAGCAGCCCTGCTTGGCAGGGATGGACCTACGAGCAGTACTTC.

CDR3 region: CASRGLAGGGEQFF. In nucleotides, the CDR3 is TGTGCCAGCAGGGGACTAGCGGGGGGAGGTGAGCAGTTCTTC. V usage is TRBV25-1 and J usage is TRBJ2-1; 15 bases map to TRBD2. The CDR3 loop spans 14 amino acids. Trimming took 6 bases from V and 9 from J; bases not matched to a gene: 3. Germline V gene lookup returns CDR1 MGHDK and CDR2 SYGVNS.

The CDR3 region is CASSVSSSGNTIYF. In DNA, the CDR3 is TGTGCCAGCAGCGTATCGAGCTCTGGAAACACCATATATTTT. V usage is TRBV9 and J usage is TRBJ1-3; D unresolved. Looked up from germline, CDR1 is SGDLS and CDR2 is YYNGEE. The CDR3 runs to 14 residues. Trimming left V 1 base short and J 0 bases short, with 5 bases between. The full variable domain, rest sourced from reference TRBV9 and TRBJ1-3, is DSGVTQTPKHLITATGQRVTLRCSPRSGDLSVYWYQQSLDQGLQFLIQYYNGEERAKGNILERFSAQQFPDLHSELNLSSLELGDSALYFCASSVSSSGNTIYFGEGSWLTVV.